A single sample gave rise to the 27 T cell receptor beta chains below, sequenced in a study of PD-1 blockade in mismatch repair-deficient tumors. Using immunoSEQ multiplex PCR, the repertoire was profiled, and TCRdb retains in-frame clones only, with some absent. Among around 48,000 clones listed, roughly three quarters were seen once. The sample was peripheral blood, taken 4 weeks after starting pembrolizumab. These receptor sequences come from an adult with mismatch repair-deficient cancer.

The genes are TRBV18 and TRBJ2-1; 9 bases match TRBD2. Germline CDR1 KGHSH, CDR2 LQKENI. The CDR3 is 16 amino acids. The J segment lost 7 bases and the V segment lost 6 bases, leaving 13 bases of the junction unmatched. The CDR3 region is CASSPLFSGRVNEQFF. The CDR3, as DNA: TGTGCCAGCTCCCCCCTTTTTAGCGGGAGAGTAAATGAGCAGTTCTTC.

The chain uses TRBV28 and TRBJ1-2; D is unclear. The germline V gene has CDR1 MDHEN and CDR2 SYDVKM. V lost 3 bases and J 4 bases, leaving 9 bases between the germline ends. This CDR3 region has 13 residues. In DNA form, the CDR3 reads TGTGCCAGCAGTTTGATGGGATTCTATGGCTACACCTTC. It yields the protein CASSLMGFYGYTF.

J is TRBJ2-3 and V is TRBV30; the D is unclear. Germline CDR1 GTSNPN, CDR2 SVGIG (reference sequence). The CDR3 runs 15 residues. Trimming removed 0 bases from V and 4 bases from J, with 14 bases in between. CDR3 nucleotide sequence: TGTGCCTGGAGTGTATCCGGTCTAAGGGCAGATACGCAGTATTTT. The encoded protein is CAWSVSGLRADTQYF.

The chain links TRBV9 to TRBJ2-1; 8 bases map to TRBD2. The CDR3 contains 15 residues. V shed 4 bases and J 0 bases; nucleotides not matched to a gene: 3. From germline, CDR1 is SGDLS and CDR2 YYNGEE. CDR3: CASSIGTSSYNEQFF. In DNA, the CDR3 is TGTGCCAGCAGCATAGGGACTAGCTCCTACAATGAGCAGTTCTTC.

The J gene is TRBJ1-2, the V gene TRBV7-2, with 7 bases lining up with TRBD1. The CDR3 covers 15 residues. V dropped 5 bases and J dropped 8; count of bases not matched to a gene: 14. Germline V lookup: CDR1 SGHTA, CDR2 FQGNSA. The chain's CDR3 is CASSQGPDRERGYTF. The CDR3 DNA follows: TGTGCCAGCAGCCAAGGCCCCGACAGGGAGAGAGGCTACACCTTC.

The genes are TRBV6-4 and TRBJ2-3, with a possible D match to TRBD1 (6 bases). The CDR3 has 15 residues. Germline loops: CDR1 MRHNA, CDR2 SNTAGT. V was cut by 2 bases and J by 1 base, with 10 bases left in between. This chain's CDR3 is CASSDGGRGTDTQYF. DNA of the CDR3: TGTGCCAGCAGTGACGGGGGCCGGGGCACAGATACGCAGTATTTT.

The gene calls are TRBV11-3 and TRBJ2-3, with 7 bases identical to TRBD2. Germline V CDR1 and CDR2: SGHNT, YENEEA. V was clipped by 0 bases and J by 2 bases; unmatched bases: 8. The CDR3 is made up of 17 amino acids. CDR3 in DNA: TGTGCCAGCAGCTTAGAAGGTAGCGGGTGGAACACAGATACGCAGTATTTT. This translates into CASSLEGSGWNTDTQYF.

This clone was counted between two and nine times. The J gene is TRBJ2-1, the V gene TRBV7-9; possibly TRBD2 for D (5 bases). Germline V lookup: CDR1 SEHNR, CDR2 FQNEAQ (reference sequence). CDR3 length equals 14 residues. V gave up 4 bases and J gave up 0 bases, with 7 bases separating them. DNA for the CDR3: TGTGCCAGCAGCTCCGGGAACTCCTACAATGAGCAGTTCTTC. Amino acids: CASSSGNSYNEQFF.

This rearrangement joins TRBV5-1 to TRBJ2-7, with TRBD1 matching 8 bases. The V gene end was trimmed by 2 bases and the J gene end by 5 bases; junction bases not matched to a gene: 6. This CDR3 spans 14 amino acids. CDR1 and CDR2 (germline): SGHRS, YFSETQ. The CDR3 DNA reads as TGCGCCAGCAGCTTACAGGGGGGATACAACGAGCAGTACTTC. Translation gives CASSLQGGYNEQYF.

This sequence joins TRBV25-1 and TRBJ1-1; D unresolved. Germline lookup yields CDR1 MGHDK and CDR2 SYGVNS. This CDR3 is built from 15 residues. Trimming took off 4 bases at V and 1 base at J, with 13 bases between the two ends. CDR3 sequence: CASSVGPSGNTEAFF. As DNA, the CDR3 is TGTGCCAGCAGTGTAGGCCCCTCGGGGAACACTGAAGCTTTCTTT.

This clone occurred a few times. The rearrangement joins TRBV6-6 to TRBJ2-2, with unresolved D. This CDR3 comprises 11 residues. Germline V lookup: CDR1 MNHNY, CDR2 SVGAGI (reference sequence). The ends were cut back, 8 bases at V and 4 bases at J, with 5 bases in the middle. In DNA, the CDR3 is TGTGCCAGCTGGGGCACCGGGGAGCTGTTTTTT. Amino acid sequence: CASWGTGELFF.

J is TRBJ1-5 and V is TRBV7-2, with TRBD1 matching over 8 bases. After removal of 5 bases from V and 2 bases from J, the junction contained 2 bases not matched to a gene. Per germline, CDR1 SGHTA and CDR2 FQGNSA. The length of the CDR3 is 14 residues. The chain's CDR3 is CASSQTGGNQPQHF. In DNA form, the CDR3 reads TGTGCCAGCAGCCAGACAGGGGGCAATCAGCCCCAGCATTTT.

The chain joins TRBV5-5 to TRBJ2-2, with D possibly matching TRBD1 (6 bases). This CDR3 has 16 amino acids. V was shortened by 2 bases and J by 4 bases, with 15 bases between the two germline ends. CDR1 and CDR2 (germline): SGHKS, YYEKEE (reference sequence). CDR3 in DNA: TGTGCCAGCAGCTTCCCAGGGGATGGGGCCACCGGGGAGCTGTTTTTT. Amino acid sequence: CASSFPGDGATGELFF.

CDR3 residues: CSVGNSGSGEFNEQFF. DNA for the CDR3: TGCAGCGTTGGAAATAGCGGGAGTGGAGAATTCAATGAGCAGTTCTTC. This rearrangement joins TRBV29-1 to TRBJ2-1; 9 bases map to TRBD2. CDR3 length equals 16 residues. Per the germline V gene, CDR1 is SQVTM and CDR2 is ANQGSEA. Trimming cost V 4 bases and J 6 bases; bases outside gene matches: 13.

CDR3 nucleotides: TGTGCCAGCAAGATAACTAGCGGTTCCTACAATGAGCAGTTCTTC. It yields the protein CASKITSGSYNEQFF. The chain uses TRBV6-5 and TRBJ2-1; 8 nucleotides align to TRBD2. CDR1 and CDR2 from the germline V gene are MNHEY and SVGAGI. The CDR3 sequence is 15 residues long. V shed 7 bases and J 1 base; nucleotides not matched to a gene: 6.

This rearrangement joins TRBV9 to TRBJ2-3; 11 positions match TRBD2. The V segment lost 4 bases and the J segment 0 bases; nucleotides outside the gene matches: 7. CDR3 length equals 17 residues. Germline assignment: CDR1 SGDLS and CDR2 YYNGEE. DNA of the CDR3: TGTGCCAGCAGCCCGAGACTAGCGGGGCCTAGCACAGATACGCAGTATTTT. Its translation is CASSPRLAGPSTDTQYF.

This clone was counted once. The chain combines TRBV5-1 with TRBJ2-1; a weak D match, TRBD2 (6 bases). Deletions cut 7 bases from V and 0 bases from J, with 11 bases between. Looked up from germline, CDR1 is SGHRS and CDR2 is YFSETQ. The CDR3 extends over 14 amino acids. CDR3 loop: CASGLADSYNEQFF. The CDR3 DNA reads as TGCGCCAGCGGATTAGCGGACTCCTACAATGAGCAGTTCTTC.

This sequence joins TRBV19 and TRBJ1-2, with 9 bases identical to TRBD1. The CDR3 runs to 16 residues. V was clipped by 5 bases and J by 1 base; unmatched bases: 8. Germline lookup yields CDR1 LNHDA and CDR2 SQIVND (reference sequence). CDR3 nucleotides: TGTGCCAGTAGTGTCGGACAGGGGCCCCTTAACTATGGCTACACCTTC. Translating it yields CASSVGQGPLNYGYTF.

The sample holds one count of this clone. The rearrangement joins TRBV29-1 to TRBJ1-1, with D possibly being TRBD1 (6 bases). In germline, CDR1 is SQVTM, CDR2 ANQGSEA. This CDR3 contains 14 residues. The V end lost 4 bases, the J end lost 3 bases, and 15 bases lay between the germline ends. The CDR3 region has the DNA TGCAGCGTTGCGGACAGACGTATGGACACTGAAGCTTTCTTT. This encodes CSVADRRMDTEAFF.

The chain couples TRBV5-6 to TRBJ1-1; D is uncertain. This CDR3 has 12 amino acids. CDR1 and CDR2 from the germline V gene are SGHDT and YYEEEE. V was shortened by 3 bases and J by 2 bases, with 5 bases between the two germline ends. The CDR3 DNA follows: TGTGCCAGCAGCTGGGTTAACACTGAAGCTTTCTTT. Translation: CASSWVNTEAFF.

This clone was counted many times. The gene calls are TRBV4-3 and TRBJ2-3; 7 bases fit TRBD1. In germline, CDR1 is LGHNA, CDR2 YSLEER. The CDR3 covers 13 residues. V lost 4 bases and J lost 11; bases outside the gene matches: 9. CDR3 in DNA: TGCGCCAGCAGCCCGGGACAGCCCAGCCAGCAGTATTTT. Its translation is CASSPGQPSQQYF.

The CDR3 is CASSVGPDGETQYF. In DNA form, the CDR3 reads TGTGCCAGCAGCGTAGGTCCGGACGGTGAGACCCAGTACTTC. The chain carries TRBV9 and TRBJ2-5, with D unresolved. V was clipped by 0 bases and J by 5 bases, with 11 bases between them. Germline V gene sequence: CDR1 SGDLS, CDR2 YYNGEE. The CDR3 is made up of 14 amino acids.

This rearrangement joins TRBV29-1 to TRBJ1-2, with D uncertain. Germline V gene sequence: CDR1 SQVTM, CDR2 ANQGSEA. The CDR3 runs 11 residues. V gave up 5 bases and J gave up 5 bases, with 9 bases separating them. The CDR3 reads CSVLDRYGYTF. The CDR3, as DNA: TGCAGCGTTCTAGACCGTTATGGCTACACCTTC.

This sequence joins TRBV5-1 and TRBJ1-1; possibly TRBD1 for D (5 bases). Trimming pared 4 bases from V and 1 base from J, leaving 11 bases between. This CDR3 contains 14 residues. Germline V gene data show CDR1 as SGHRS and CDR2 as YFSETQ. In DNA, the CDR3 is TGCGCCAGCAGCCCCACCGGGGGGAACACTGAAGCTTTCTTT. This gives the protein CASSPTGGNTEAFF.

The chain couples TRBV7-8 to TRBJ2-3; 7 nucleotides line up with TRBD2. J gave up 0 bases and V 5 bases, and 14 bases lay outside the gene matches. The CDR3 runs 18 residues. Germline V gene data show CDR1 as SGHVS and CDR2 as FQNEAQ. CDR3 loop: CASSPADRLAVSTDTQYF. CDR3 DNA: TGTGCCAGCAGCCCGGCGGATCGACTAGCAGTTAGCACAGATACGCAGTATTTT.

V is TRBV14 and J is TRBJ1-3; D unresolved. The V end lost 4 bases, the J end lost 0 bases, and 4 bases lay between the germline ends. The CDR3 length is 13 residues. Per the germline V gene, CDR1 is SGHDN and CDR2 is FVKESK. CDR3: CASSRSSGNTIYF. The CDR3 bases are TGTGCCAGCAGCCGGAGCTCTGGAAACACCATATATTTT.

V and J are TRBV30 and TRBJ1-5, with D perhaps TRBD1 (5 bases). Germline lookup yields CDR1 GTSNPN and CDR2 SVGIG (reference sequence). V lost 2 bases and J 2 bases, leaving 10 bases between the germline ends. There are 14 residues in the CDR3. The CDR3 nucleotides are TGTGCCTGGAGTCGGGGGGTAGGCAATCAGCCCCAGCATTTT. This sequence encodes CAWSRGVGNQPQHF.